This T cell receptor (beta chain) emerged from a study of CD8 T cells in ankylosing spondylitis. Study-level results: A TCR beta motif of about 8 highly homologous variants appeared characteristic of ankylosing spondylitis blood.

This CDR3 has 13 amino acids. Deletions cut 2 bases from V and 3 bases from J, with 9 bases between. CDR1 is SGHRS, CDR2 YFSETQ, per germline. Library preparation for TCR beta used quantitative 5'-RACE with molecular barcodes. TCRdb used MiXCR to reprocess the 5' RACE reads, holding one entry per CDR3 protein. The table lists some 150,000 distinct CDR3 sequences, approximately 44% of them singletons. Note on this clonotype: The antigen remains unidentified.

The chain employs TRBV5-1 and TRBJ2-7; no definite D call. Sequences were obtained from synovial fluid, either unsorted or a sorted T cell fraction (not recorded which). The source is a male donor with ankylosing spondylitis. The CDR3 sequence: CASSFWGYYEQYF. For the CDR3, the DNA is TGCGCCAGCAGCTTTTGGGGTTACTACGAGCAGTACTTC.